The text below deals with one T cell receptor beta chain. Per the original data handling: Amplification with reference gene primers provided the estimates of nucleated cell counts. Assay: immunoSEQ multiplex PCR; the TCRdb copy retains only in-frame clones and omits some. D and trimming come from the DNA, and the V and J calls and clone size come from that table. Of tens of thousands of clones detected, around 87% appear once; the ten largest clones hold approximately 1.7%. The sample is drawn from a study of blood T cell repertoires in COVID-19. Overall study: Researchers got acute and convalescent COVID-19 samples from the United States, Italy and Spain. PBMCs, B-cell-depleted T cells, or T cells were the source of the cDNA or gDNA that made up the material.

The J segment lost 2 bases and the V segment lost 10 bases, leaving 14 bases of the junction unmatched. This CDR3 is 16 amino acids long. The germline CDR1 and CDR2 sequences are SGHVS and FNYEAQ. This chain links TRBV7-6 with TRBJ2-1; 7 bases agree with TRBD2. This TCR was recovered from a woman in her fifties or sixties with active COVID-19. Sequenced material: peripheral blood. CDR3 nucleotides: TGTGCCACCTCAGCCAGAGCGGGAAAGACCTACAATGAGCAGTTCTTC. Translation gives CATSARAGKTYNEQFF.